A single sample is the source of the 22 T cell receptor beta chains below, sequenced in a study of T cells in women clearing cervical HPV infection. The protocol was immunoSEQ multiplex PCR, while the TCRdb copy is restricted to in-frame clones and leaves out a portion. The sample includes some 41,000 clones. Sequencing used blood buffy coat. The receptors originated from a woman between 18 and 70 years old with a cervical HPV16 infection that either progressed to CIN3+ or cleared (not recorded which).

To note about this clone: The CDR3 end lies 3 residues beyond the end of the read and is filled in from the germline J gene. The chain employs TRBV18 and TRBJ1-6; D unclear. Trimming stripped 2 bases from V and 10 bases from J, with 15 bases between. The CDR3 loop spans 15 amino acids. In germline, CDR1 is KGHSH, CDR2 LQKENI. This CDR3 is CASSPTSGRRSPLHF. The DNA read from the CDR3 is TGTGCCAGCTCACCAACTTCTGGGCGTAGATCACCC. The variable domain in full, completed from reference TRBV18 and TRBJ1-6, reads NAGVMQNPRHLVRRRGQEARLRCSPMKGHSHVYWYRQLPEEGLKFMVYLQKENIIDESGMPKERFSAEFPKEGPSILRIQQVVRGDSAAYFCASSPTSGRRSPLHFGNGTRLTVT.

Of note for this clone: The read falls 3 residues short of the CDR3 end, and the missing part is taken from the germline J gene. The rearrangement uses TRBV12-3 or TRBV12-4 and TRBJ2-7; 12 bases line up with TRBD2. CDR3 length equals 15 residues. V trimming: 5 bases; J trimming: 6 bases; junction bases outside the gene matches: 8. The CDR3 DNA, read in part, is TGTGCCAGCAGTCCCTCGACTAGCGGGAGCGGCGAG. The encoded protein is CASSPSTSGSGE. The full CDR3 reads CASSPSTSGSGEQYF.

The CDR3 here is CATSSAAKNIQYF. CDR3 bases read: TGTGCCACCAGTAGTGCGGCCAAAAACATT. The V gene is TRBV24-1, the J gene TRBJ2-4, with D unclear. The read falls 3 residues short of the CDR3 end, and the missing part is taken from the germline J gene. Per the germline V gene, CDR1 is KGHDR and CDR2 is SFDVKD. This CDR3 has 13 amino acids. Trimming took 6 bases from V and 1 from J, leaving 6 bases between them.

Points on this clone: Read sequence stops 3 residues before the CDR3 end, and the germline J gene provides the missing end. The chain employs TRBV7-9 and TRBJ2-2, with D tentatively TRBD2 (6 bases). Germline V CDR1 and CDR2: SEHNR, FQNEAQ (reference sequence). The CDR3 extends over 13 amino acids. The CDR3 sequence: CASEKGRNEKLFF. The CDR3 DNA, read in part, is TGTGCCAGCGAGAAGGGGAGGAATGAAAAG. Full variable domain (remainder filled in from reference TRBV7-9 and TRBJ2-2): DTGVSQNPRHKITKRGQNVTFRCDPISEHNRLYWYRQTLGQGPEFLTYFQNEAQLEKSRLLSDRFSAERPKGSFSTLEIQRTEQGDSAMYLCASEKGRNEKLFFGEGSRLTVL.

Worth noting for this clone: The read gets to within 3 residues of the CDR3 end, and the germline J gene fills in the rest. The chain joins TRBV5-5 to TRBJ2-1, with TRBD1 identical over 12 bases. The CDR3 has 14 residues. Germline lookup yields CDR1 SGHKS and CDR2 YYEKEE (reference sequence). V shed 4 bases, J shed 6 bases, and the junction held 2 bases outside the gene matches. CDR3 DNA (partial): TGTGCCAGCAGCGGGACAGGGGGCATCAATGAG. It encodes CASSGTGGINE. The full CDR3 protein is CASSGTGGINEQFF. The whole variable domain, filled in from reference TRBV5-5 and TRBJ2-1, reads DAGVTQSPTHLIKTRGQQVTLRCSPISGHKSVSWYQQVLGQGPQFIFQYYEKEERGRGNFPDRFSARQFPNYSSELNVNALLLGDSALYLCASSGTGGINEQFFGPGTRLTVL.

As to this clone: The sequenced fragment ends 3 residues before the CDR3 boundary, so the rest is inferred from the germline J gene. The genes are TRBV6-2 or TRBV6-3 and TRBJ2-3; 10 positions match TRBD2. The CDR3 is 15 amino acids. CDR1 and CDR2 from the germline V gene are MNHEY and SVGEGT. Trimming removed 4 bases from V and 3 bases from J; junction bases left unmatched: 4. Partial CDR3 DNA: TGTGCCAGCAGTTCCCTACTAGCGGGGACAGATACG. It encodes CASSSLLAGTDT. The whole CDR3 sequence reads CASSSLLAGTDTQYF.

Points on this clone: The observed sequence ends 3 residues before the CDR3 terminus, with the missing tail filled in from the germline J gene. The chain links TRBV29-1 to TRBJ2-1; 7 bases match TRBD1. The germline V gene has CDR1 SQVTM and CDR2 ANQGSEA. The CDR3 consists of 12 residues. The ends lost 6 bases at V and 6 bases at J; junction bases unmatched: 5. The chain's CDR3 is CSVLSGGNEQFF. Incomplete CDR3 DNA: TGCAGCGTCCTTTCAGGGGGCAATGAG.

Details on this clone: The read is 3 residues too short to cover the CDR3 end, so that end is filled in from the germline J gene. This sequence joins TRBV20-1 and TRBJ1-2; 7 positions match TRBD1. V trimming: 6 bases; J trimming: 4 bases; junction bases outside the gene matches: 11. The germline V gene has CDR1 DFQATT and CDR2 SNEGSKA (reference sequence). The CDR3 spans 14 residues. The CDR3 loop is CSARTQGVSYGYTF. The part of the CDR3 DNA that was read is TGCAGTGCCCGTACCCAGGGGGTAAGCTATGGC.

Concerning this clone itself: The CDR3 end falls 3 residues outside the read, so it is completed with the germline J gene. This chain connects TRBV15 to TRBJ2-5; D might be TRBD2 (6 bases). V lost 4 bases and J 5 bases, leaving 14 bases between the germline ends. The CDR3 contains 14 residues. Germline values: CDR1 LNHNV, CDR2 YYDKDF (reference sequence). CDR3 in amino acids: CATSTHGAGETQYF. CDR3 DNA, as far as it was read: TGTGCCACCAGCACACACGGGGCGGGGGAGACC. The variable domain in full, completed from reference TRBV15 and TRBJ2-5, reads DAMVIQNPRYQVTQFGKPVTLSCSQTLNHNVMYWYQQKSSQAPKLLFHYYDKDFNNEADTPDNFQSRRPNTSFCFLDIRSPGLGDTAMYLCATSTHGAGETQYFGPGTRLLVL.

As to this clone: The sequenced fragment ends 3 residues before the CDR3 boundary, so the rest is inferred from the germline J gene. V is TRBV20-1 and J is TRBJ2-7; 11 nucleotides match TRBD2. V lost 2 bases and J lost 6; bases outside the gene matches: 12. Germline assignment: CDR1 DFQATT and CDR2 SNEGSKA (reference sequence). The CDR3 is 16 amino acids. CDR3 sequence: CSARRGLAATSGEQYF. The sequenced CDR3 bases are TGCAGTGCTAGAAGGGGACTAGCGGCGACTTCGGGCGAG.

On this clone itself: The read gets to within 3 residues of the CDR3 end, and the germline J gene fills in the rest. V gene TRBV19 combines with J gene TRBJ1-5, with D perhaps TRBD1 (5 bases). V was shortened by 6 bases and J by 3 bases, with 9 bases between the two germline ends. Per germline, CDR1 LNHDA and CDR2 SQIVND (reference sequence). The CDR3 has 13 amino acids. The CDR3 loop reads CASRVGLNQPQHF. CDR3 DNA (partial): TGTGCCAGTAGAGTGGGGCTCAATCAGCCC. The variable domain in full, with the rest retrieved from reference TRBV19 and TRBJ1-5, is DGGITQSPKYLFRKEGQNVTLSCEQNLNHDAMYWYRQDPGQGLRLIYYSQIVNDFQKGDIAEGYSVSREKKESFPLTVTSAQKNPTAFYLCASRVGLNQPQHFGDGTRLSIL.

As regards this clone: The observed sequence ends 3 residues before the CDR3 terminus, with the missing tail filled in from the germline J gene. V gene TRBV6-2 or TRBV6-3 combines with J gene TRBJ2-7; no clear D gene. Germline V gene lookup returns CDR1 MNHEY and CDR2 SVGEGT. V was pared by 5 bases and J by 1 base, with 6 bases between. This CDR3 spans 12 amino acids. The part of the CDR3 DNA that was read is TGTGCCAGCAGTCCCGGTTCCTACGAG. Its protein is CASSPGSYE. The entire CDR3 protein is CASSPGSYEQYF.

Details on this clone: Read coverage stops 3 residues before the CDR3 terminus; the germline J gene supplies the remainder. The chain is built from TRBV30 and TRBJ2-5; D is possibly TRBD1 or TRBD2 (7 bases each). This CDR3 region has 14 residues. The germline V and J ends were trimmed by 0 bases and 6 bases, with 14 bases remaining between them. CDR1 is GTSNPN, CDR2 SVGIG, per germline (reference sequence). The CDR3 bases that were read are TGTGCCTGGAGTGTACGAGGGAGGGGGCAGACC. Translation gives CAWSVRGRGQT. The whole CDR3 protein is CAWSVRGRGQTQYF.

As concerns this clone: Read sequence stops 3 residues before the CDR3 end, and the germline J gene provides the missing end. The chain carries TRBV20-1 and TRBJ2-1, with TRBD2 matching 11 bases. CDR1 is DFQATT and CDR2 is SNEGSKA in the germline V gene (reference sequence). Trimming removed 3 bases from V and 4 bases from J; junction bases left unmatched: 20. CDR3 length: 20 amino acids. The CDR3 spells CSASKGRGLAGIGFYNEQFF. The sequenced CDR3 bases are TGCAGTGCTAGCAAAGGCAGAGGACTAGCGGGCATCGGCTTTTACAATGAG.

Frequency places this clone as medium-sized. The read falls 3 residues short of the CDR3 end, and the missing part is taken from the germline J gene. The genes are TRBV29-1 and TRBJ1-4; 9 nucleotides agree with TRBD1. The CDR3 runs to 14 residues. V shed 6 bases and J 7 bases; nucleotides not matched to a gene: 9. Germline CDR1 and CDR2: SQVTM and ANQGSEA. CDR3 DNA, as far as it was read: TGCAGCGTCGGGGGACAGGGAATAGGTGAAAAA. Translation: CSVGGQGIGEK. The full CDR3 is CSVGGQGIGEKLFF.

CDR3 sequence reads: CASSPTGLAGTQYF. The CDR3 DNA, read in part, is TGTGCCAGCAGCCCGACGGGACTAGCGGGTACG. The rearrangement joins TRBV7-8 to TRBJ2-3, with 12 bases aligning to TRBD2. Read data end 3 residues before the CDR3 end; the end is taken from the germline J gene. Trimming at V came to 5 bases and at J to 8 bases, leaving 5 bases not matched to a gene. Looked up from germline, CDR1 is SGHVS and CDR2 is FQNEAQ. The CDR3 is 14 residues long.

Concerning this clone itself: The read terminates 3 residues before the CDR3 end, so the remaining end is supplied by the germline J gene. The chain joins TRBV19 to TRBJ2-1; TRBD2 agrees at 8 bases. The CDR3 loop spans 15 amino acids. Trimming at V came to 5 bases and at J to 9 bases, leaving 12 bases not matched to a gene. Germline V gene data show CDR1 as LNHDA and CDR2 as SQIVND (reference sequence). The CDR3 DNA, read in part, is TGTGCCAGTAGTCGGACTAACGGGAGGGCCGTTGAG. This encodes CASSRTNGRAVE. The CDR3 in its entirety is CASSRTNGRAVEQFF.

A word on this clone: The read terminates 3 residues ahead of where the CDR3 ends, so the germline J gene completes it. V and J are TRBV2 and TRBJ2-3; 8 bases agree with TRBD1. V dropped 7 bases and J dropped 4; count of bases not matched to a gene: 13. The CDR3 contains 16 residues. The germline V gene encodes CDR1 SNHLY and CDR2 FYNNEI. CDR3 DNA, as far as it was read: TGTGCCAGCAAATTTGGACAGGGTTTAGGGGCAGATACG. The encoded protein is CASKFGQGLGADT. The whole CDR3 is CASKFGQGLGADTQYF.

Points on this clone: The CDR3 end is not reached by the read, which stops 3 residues before it; the germline J gene fills it in. The chain has TRBV7-2 and TRBJ1-2; possibly TRBD1 for D (6 bases). The CDR3 runs to 15 residues. Looked up from germline, CDR1 is SGHTA and CDR2 is FQGNSA. CDR3: CASSLNRDHSYDYTF. CDR3 bases read: TGTGCCAGCAGCTTAAACAGGGACCATTCCTACGAC.

A word on this clone: Read data end 3 residues before the CDR3 end; the end is taken from the germline J gene. V and J are TRBV2 and TRBJ2-7; 9 bases fit TRBD2. V shed 6 bases, J shed 3 bases, and the junction held 9 bases outside the gene matches. There are 15 residues in the CDR3. The germline V gene encodes CDR1 SNHLY and CDR2 FYNNEI. CDR3 bases read: TGTGCCAGCAGCCGACAGTCTAGCGGGATCTACGAG. As protein: CASSRQSSGIYE. The full CDR3 protein is CASSRQSSGIYEQYF.

Worth noting for this clone: The missing CDR3 end, 3 residues past where the read stops, is filled in from the germline J gene. V gene TRBV27 combines with J gene TRBJ2-5, with D maybe TRBD1 (6 bases). V was pared by 4 bases and J by 2 bases, with 14 bases between. The CDR3 contains 15 residues. Per the germline V gene, CDR1 is MNHEY and CDR2 is SMNVEV (reference sequence). CDR3 bases read: TGTGCCAGCAGTTCCCGACAGGTCTTACAAGAGACC. Protein sequence: CASSSRQVLQET. The complete CDR3 sequence is CASSSRQVLQETQYF.

A word on this clone: The read gets to within 3 residues of the CDR3 end, and the germline J gene fills in the rest. Other DNA sequences in this specimen translate into the identical CDR3. The rearrangement uses TRBV7-3 and TRBJ1-3; TRBD1 matches 7 bases. The germline CDR1 and CDR2 sequences are SGHTA and FQGTGA. This CDR3 is built from 13 residues. The junction had 3 bases not matched to a gene; V was cut back by 2 bases and J by 8 bases. The CDR3 reads CASSLSQGDTIYF. CDR3 bases read: TGTGCCAGCAGCTTATCTCAGGGGGACACC.